The 27 T cell receptor beta chains listed next were all sequenced from one sample in a study of CD8 T cells in ankylosing spondylitis. From the 5' RACE reads, TCRdb called clonotypes with MiXCR, one entry per CDR3 protein. The sample lists under 450,000 distinct CDR3 sequences; around 20% were seen once. The sample was blood, either unsorted or a sorted T cell fraction (not recorded which). All receptors derive from a male donor with ankylosing spondylitis or in good health (not recorded which).

Only a few counts were recorded for this clonotype. This chain connects TRBV6-4 to TRBJ2-1; 9 nucleotides match TRBD2. V trimming: 2 bases; J trimming: 6 bases; junction bases outside the gene matches: 2. The germline CDR1 and CDR2 sequences are MRHNA and SNTAGT. The CDR3 consists of 14 residues. CDR3 coding DNA: TGTGCCAGCAGTGACGGCGGGGGGGCCAATGAGCAGTTCTTC. Protein: CASSDGGGANEQFF.

This chain joins TRBV9 and TRBJ2-3, with D unclear. The V gene lost 0 bases and the J gene lost 4 bases, with 9 bases spanning the gap. Germline CDR1 reads SGDLS; CDR2 reads YYNGEE. This CDR3 has 14 residues. CDR3 sequence (DNA): TGTGCCAGCAGCGTAGATGGGTCAGCAGATACGCAGTATTTT. Encoded protein: CASSVDGSADTQYF.

The chain combines TRBV28 with TRBJ2-1; 14 bases align to TRBD2. Germline V gives CDR1 MDHEN, CDR2 SYDVKM. The CDR3 loop spans 20 amino acids. The ends lost 4 bases at V and 2 bases at J; junction bases unmatched: 13. The CDR3 spells CASSSYPKTSGGAAYNEQFF. In DNA, the CDR3 is TGTGCCAGCAGTTCATACCCAAAGACTAGCGGGGGGGCCGCCTACAATGAGCAGTTCTTC.

V is TRBV12-3 or TRBV12-4 and J is TRBJ2-7, with D uncertain. V lost 3 bases to trimming and J lost 2 bases, with 11 bases between them. The length of the CDR3 is 14 residues. CDR3 bases: TGTGCCAGCAGTTTGAGCCACAGTCCCTACGAGCAGTACTTC. Translation gives CASSLSHSPYEQYF.

The chain carries TRBV7-8 and TRBJ1-1; D call uncertain. This CDR3 contains 14 residues. V lost 0 bases and J lost 3, with 8 bases in between. CDR1 is SGHVS, CDR2 FQNEAQ, per germline. The CDR3 coding sequence is TGTGCCAGCAGCTTAGCGGCGGGCCACACTGAAGCTTTCTTT. It encodes CASSLAAGHTEAFF.

CDR3 in amino acids: CSASRDAEAFF. The DNA for the CDR3 is TGCAGTGCTTCGAGGGACGCTGAAGCTTTCTTT. The V gene is TRBV20-1, the J gene TRBJ1-1; D may be TRBD1 (5 bases). The length of the CDR3 is 11 residues. The V gene's germline CDR1 is DFQATT and CDR2 SNEGSKA (reference sequence). The ends were cut back, 5 bases at V and 6 bases at J, with 10 bases in the middle.

This clonotype was observed a handful of times. This chain links TRBV7-8 with TRBJ2-7; weak D call: TRBD1 (6 bases). CDR1 and CDR2 from the germline V gene are SGHVS and FQNEAQ. This CDR3 spans 16 amino acids. Trimming stripped 4 bases from V and 2 bases from J, with 18 bases between. CDR3 residues: CASSSHRDTLTYEQYF. CDR3 DNA sequence: TGTGCCAGCAGCTCACACCGGGACACCCTCACCTACGAGCAGTACTTC.

This chain uses TRBV5-1 with TRBJ2-3; 13 bases agree with TRBD2. Germline lookup yields CDR1 SGHRS and CDR2 YFSETQ. J lost 0 bases, V lost 3 bases, and 4 bases had no gene match. This CDR3 comprises 17 residues. For the CDR3, the DNA is TGCGCCAGCAGCTGGACTAGCGGGGGCCCTAGCACAGATACGCAGTATTTT. Its protein product is CASSWTSGGPSTDTQYF.

The chain uses TRBV7-6 and TRBJ2-2; a possible D gene is TRBD2 (6 bases). The CDR3 covers 14 residues. V was pared by 1 base and J by 6 bases, with 9 bases between. CDR1 is SGHVS and CDR2 is FNYEAQ in the germline V gene. CDR3: CASSLETGAGELFF. As DNA, the CDR3 is TGTGCCAGCAGCTTAGAAACGGGGGCCGGGGAGCTGTTTTTT. Combining the CDR3 with reference TRBV7-6 and TRBJ2-2 gives the whole variable domain GAGVSQSPRYKVTKRGQDVALRCDPISGHVSLYWYRQALGQGPEFLTYFNYEAQQDKSGLPNDRFSAERPEGSISTLTIQRTEQRDSAMYRCASSLETGAGELFFGEGSRLTVL.

This sequence joins TRBV12-3 or TRBV12-4 and TRBJ2-1; TRBD2 matches at 9 bases. V lost 9 bases to trimming and J lost 10 bases; unmatched junction nucleotides: 22. The CDR3 is made up of 17 amino acids. The CDR3 DNA sequence: TGTGCCAGTTGCCTTAACCCGGGACTAGCCCTTCCCTTCGAGCAGTTCTTC. It codes for CASCLNPGLALPFEQFF.

This clonotype was seen a handful of times. This rearrangement joins TRBV30 to TRBJ2-3, with TRBD2 as a possible D gene (6 bases). The CDR3 is made up of 14 amino acids. Germline assignment: CDR1 GTSNPN and CDR2 SVGIG (reference sequence). Trimming removed 0 bases at V and 4 bases at J, with 11 bases between. The CDR3, as DNA: TGTGCCTGGAGTGTTTTGGAGGGATCAGATACGCAGTATTTT. This codes for CAWSVLEGSDTQYF.

There are many counts of this clonotype. V is TRBV9 and J is TRBJ2-7, with 8 bases lining up with TRBD2. V was clipped by 3 bases and J by 3 bases; unmatched bases: 8. Germline V gene sequence: CDR1 SGDLS, CDR2 YYNGEE. This CDR3 is built from 15 residues. The CDR3 spells CASSASSGGVYEQYF. For the CDR3, the DNA is TGTGCCAGCAGCGCATCCAGCGGGGGAGTCTACGAGCAGTACTTC.

The J gene is TRBJ2-1, the V gene TRBV28; 9 bases map to TRBD2. Per the germline V gene, CDR1 is MDHEN and CDR2 is SYDVKM. V was clipped by 2 bases and J by 8 bases; unmatched bases: 7. The CDR3 extends over 15 amino acids. CDR3 DNA sequence: TGTGCCAGCAGTTTAGCGCTAGCGGGGAATGATGAGCAGTTCTTC. This codes for CASSLALAGNDEQFF.

Only a few counts were recorded for this clonotype. The chain recombines TRBV29-1 with TRBJ2-5; weak D call: TRBD1 (6 bases). There are 13 residues in the CDR3. V was pared by 8 bases and J by 5 bases, with 18 bases between. The V gene's germline CDR1 is SQVTM and CDR2 ANQGSEA. The CDR3 nucleotides read TGCAGCTTTCGCCAGGGGTTTGGGGAGACCCAGTACTTC. Protein product: CSFRQGFGETQYF.

V and J are TRBV12-3 or TRBV12-4 and TRBJ1-2, with D perhaps matching TRBD1 (5 bases). Trimming took 3 bases from V and 6 from J, leaving 11 bases between them. The CDR3 extends over 13 amino acids. CDR3 sequence (DNA): TGTGCCAGCAGTTTTACGGGGGGGGATGGCTACACCTTC. Protein sequence: CASSFTGGDGYTF.

J is TRBJ2-7 and V is TRBV12-3 or TRBV12-4; 7 positions match TRBD2. The J segment lost 3 bases and the V segment lost 0 bases, leaving 5 bases of the junction unmatched. The length of the CDR3 is 15 residues. The DNA for the CDR3 is TGTGCCAGCAGTTTAGCGTGGGGGGGAGACTACGAGCAGTACTTC. This gives the protein CASSLAWGGDYEQYF.

The sample holds a few counts of this clonotype. This chain links TRBV20-1 with TRBJ2-3; possible D gene TRBD1, 7 bases. CDR3 length: 14 amino acids. CDR1 and CDR2 from the germline V gene are DFQATT and SNEGSKA (reference sequence). V was clipped by 2 bases and J by 6 bases, with 15 bases between them. The CDR3 DNA reads TGCAGTGCTAGACCCGGAGGGGGCGTGGATACGCAGTATTTT. Protein sequence: CSARPGGGVDTQYF.

The CDR3 bases are TGTGCCAGCAGCTTAGCGGACCCGGCGGAGGAAAAACTGTTTTTT. Its protein is CASSLADPAEEKLFF. The gene calls are TRBV7-9 and TRBJ1-4; the D is unclear. Per the germline V gene, CDR1 is SEHNR and CDR2 is FQNEAQ (reference sequence). The CDR3 totals 15 residues. V lost 0 bases and J 8 bases, leaving 13 bases between the germline ends.

The chain links TRBV7-8 to TRBJ1-5; D gene ambiguous. Trimming pared 4 bases from V and 0 bases from J, leaving 10 bases between. Germline V gene data show CDR1 as SGHVS and CDR2 as FQNEAQ. This CDR3 is 15 amino acids long. CDR3 nucleotide sequence: TGTGCCAGCAGCTCCGGAAGGAATAGCAATCAGCCCCAGCATTTT. This sequence encodes CASSSGRNSNQPQHF.

Ten or more counts support this clonotype. V usage is TRBV25-1 and J usage is TRBJ2-1; TRBD1 matches 9 bases. The CDR3 is made up of 13 amino acids. V trimming: 4 bases; J trimming: 6 bases; junction bases outside the gene matches: 1. Germline lookup yields CDR1 MGHDK and CDR2 SYGVNS. CDR3 nucleotides: TGTGCCAGCAGTGCGACAGGGGGCAATGAGCAGTTCTTC. Translation gives CASSATGGNEQFF.

Many counts were recorded for this clonotype. This rearrangement joins TRBV24-1 to TRBJ2-1; D might be TRBD2 (5 bases). Trimming stripped 1 base from V and 3 bases from J, with 6 bases between. This CDR3 is 14 amino acids long. CDR1 is KGHDR and CDR2 is SFDVKD in the germline V gene. In nucleotides, the CDR3 is TGTGCCACCAGTGATTTCGGGGACTACAATGAGCAGTTCTTC. Translated: CATSDFGDYNEQFF.

This chain links TRBV7-3 with TRBJ2-3; 9 nucleotides line up with TRBD2. In germline, CDR1 is SGHTA, CDR2 FQGTGA. This CDR3 spans 15 amino acids. The ends lost 4 bases at V and 6 bases at J; junction bases unmatched: 8. Written as DNA, the CDR3 is TGTGCCAGCAGCTCCCCTGAGCGGGGGGTGGATACGCAGTATTTT. Its translation is CASSSPERGVDTQYF.

This sequence joins TRBV18 and TRBJ2-1; 8 bases fit TRBD1. The J segment lost 7 bases and the V segment lost 8 bases, leaving 7 bases of the junction unmatched. The CDR3 is made up of 13 amino acids. The germline V gene encodes CDR1 KGHSH and CDR2 LQKENI. CDR3 DNA: TGTGCCAGCCTTAGGACAGGGCCAAATGAGCAGTTCTTC. Protein product: CASLRTGPNEQFF.

CDR3 residues: CASSPQDRGSYEQYF. The CDR3 DNA sequence: TGTGCCAGCAGCCCTCAGGACAGGGGCTCCTACGAGCAGTACTTC. J is TRBJ2-7 and V is TRBV12-3 or TRBV12-4; 9 nucleotides align to TRBD1. The V gene end was trimmed by 6 bases and the J gene end by 0 bases; junction bases not matched to a gene: 6. The CDR3 contains 15 residues.

This clonotype has more than one count but fewer than ten. The chain has TRBV4-2 and TRBJ2-1; D is possibly TRBD2 (5 bases). There are 13 residues in the CDR3. CDR1 is LGHNA, CDR2 YNFKEQ, per germline. Trimming left V 1 base short and J 7 bases short, with 8 bases between. The CDR3 loop reads CASSQVEANEQFF. Here the CDR3 DNA reads TGTGCCAGCAGCCAAGTGGAGGCTAATGAGCAGTTCTTC.

Ten or more counts support this clonotype. The chain has TRBV7-9 and TRBJ2-7; D is unclear. CDR1 SEHNR and CDR2 FQNEAQ come from the germline V gene (reference sequence). The V gene lost 5 bases and the J gene lost 3 bases, with 8 bases spanning the gap. This CDR3 has 12 amino acids. The CDR3 region is CASSQDVYEQYF. The CDR3, as DNA: TGTGCCAGCAGCCAAGACGTCTACGAGCAGTACTTC.

This clonotype came up a few times. This chain connects TRBV15 to TRBJ2-5; 11 bases are shared with TRBD2. The CDR3 totals 17 residues. Germline lookup yields CDR1 LNHNV and CDR2 YYDKDF (reference sequence). Germline trimming cut 3 bases from V and 9 bases from J; bases unmatched to any gene: 15. Here the CDR3 DNA reads TGTGCCACCAGCAGCACTATAGCGGGGGGGGGCCTTGCGGCCCAGTACTTC. It translates to CATSSTIAGGGLAAQYF.